The source of this T cell receptor (beta chain) is a study of blood T cell repertoires in COVID-19. About the study: Specimens from acute and convalescent COVID-19 originated in the United States, Italy and Spain. Sources were T cells, B-cell-depleted T cells, or PBMCs; the material itself was cDNA or gDNA.

Those enrolled in Seattle joined during active infection and were followed longitudinally afterward. Original handling: Nucleated cell number was recorded as an estimate derived from reference gene primer amplification. The table came from immunoSEQ multiplex PCR; TCRdb's copy has only in-frame clones and leaves some out. V, J and clone size are taken as reported in that table, and D and trimming were inferred from the DNA itself. The data hold about 340,000 clones, with around 87% observed a single time. The TCR comes from a woman aged 45-60 years with COVID-19, enrolled during active disease. The specimen was peripheral blood.

CDR3 sequence: CASSESQGFSGNTIYF. The CDR3, as DNA: TGTGCCAGCAGTGAATCCCAGGGTTTCTCTGGAAACACCATATATTTT. This chain links TRBV25-1 with TRBJ1-3; maybe TRBD1 (5 bases). Germline CDR1 and CDR2: MGHDK and SYGVNS. The germline V and J ends were trimmed by 1 base and 0 bases, with 10 bases remaining between them. CDR3 length: 16 amino acids.